This is a list of T cell receptor beta chains from one sample in a study of cytomegalovirus exposure and HLA in healthy donors. Sequenced by immunoSEQ multiplex PCR; TCRdb stores in-frame clones only, minus some. The sample lists some 130,000 clones; roughly 10% were seen once. Input material: PBMCs. The receptor source for this set is a man aged 45-65 years in good health and CMV-seronegative. CDR3s include the opening cysteine and the closing phenylalanine or tryptophan. Fields, in order: D gene, V gene, clone size, J gene, CDR3 protein, CDR3 DNA. A D gene is named only where the DNA matches it firmly. Not every row has a clone size; where given, it reads once, few, many or a size class.

TRBD2	TRBV10-1	-	TRBJ2-3	CASSGASGGRRTDTQYF	TGCGCCAGCAGTGGGGCTAGCGGGGGGCGGAGGACAGATACGCAGTATTTT
TRBD1	TRBV5-4	few	TRBJ2-2	CASSLPSLGQGTGELFF	TGTGCCAGCAGCTTACCCTCGCTTGGACAGGGCACCGGGGAGCTGTTTTTT
TRBD1	TRBV29-1	-	TRBJ2-7	CSVGTGASYEQYF	TGCAGCGTGGGGACAGGGGCCTCCTACGAGCAGTACTTC
TRBD1	TRBV6-5	-	TRBJ2-7	CASSSPGRGLYEQYF	TGTGCCAGCAGTTCCCCGGGTAGGGGGCTTTACGAGCAGTACTTC
TRBD1	TRBV7-2	few	TRBJ2-7	CASSYDREPYEQYF	TGTGCCAGCAGCTACGACAGGGAGCCCTACGAGCAGTACTTC
-	TRBV14	few	TRBJ2-5	CASSHRLRRVEKETQYF	TGTGCCAGCAGCCATCGGCTTAGGCGGGTGGAAAAAGAGACCCAGTACTTC
TRBD1	TRBV6-5	-	TRBJ1-2	CASRPTGRNYGYTF	TGTGCCAGCAGACCGACAGGGAGGAACTATGGCTACACCTTC
-	TRBV7-3	-	TRBJ2-1	CASSLSLAAEQFF	TGTGCCAGCAGCTTAAGCTTAGCCGCTGAGCAGTTCTTC
-	TRBV30	-	TRBJ2-7	CAWSRGSSYEQYF	TGTGCCTGGAGTAGAGGGAGCTCCTACGAGCAGTACTTC
TRBD1	TRBV5-4	few	TRBJ1-4	CASSPAGQGAEKLFF	TGTGCCAGCAGCCCAGCGGGACAGGGGGCTGAAAAACTGTTTTTT
TRBD2	TRBV4-1	few	TRBJ2-7	CASSLATSVQSYEQYF	TGCGCCAGCAGCCTAGCGACTAGCGTGCAATCCTACGAGCAGTACTTC
-	TRBV29-1	-	TRBJ1-5	CSVAPGSNQPQHF	TGCAGCGTCGCCCCGGGAAGCAATCAGCCCCAGCATTTT
TRBD1	TRBV12-5	-	TRBJ2-5	CASGPGQPKETQYF	TGTGCTAGTGGTCCGGGACAGCCTAAAGAGACCCAGTACTTC